This TCR beta chain was sequenced in a study of shared T cell receptors in the human thymus. V was cut by 7 bases and J by 10 bases, with 14 bases left in between. This CDR3 has 12 residues. Germline CDR1 MNHNS, CDR2 SASEGT. Profiled with immunoSEQ multiplex PCR; TCRdb holds only in-frame clones, not every one. Of hundreds of thousands of clones listed, more than 75% are singletons. This sample was also put to use in a study of human thymus T cells. Per that study: The donors were infants in Finland with congenital heart defects, otherwise immunologically healthy. The thymus was resected at corrective cardiac surgery. Within thymic and blood repertoires, V and J gene usage appeared to be biased.

The chain has TRBV6-1 and TRBJ2-1, with D possibly being TRBD1 (5 bases). Specimen: thymocytes. This receptor was obtained from a boy younger than two with a congenital heart defect. The CDR3 here is CASNYRSLEQFF. CDR3 DNA: TGTGCCAGCAACTACAGGAGCTTGGAGCAGTTCTTC.